This TCR beta chain was observed in a study of technical replicates of blood from a handful of donors. Germline V gives CDR1 SEHNR, CDR2 FQNEAQ (reference sequence). The CDR3 has 15 amino acids. Trimming pared 3 bases from V and 4 bases from J, leaving 15 bases between. The table came from immunoSEQ multiplex PCR; TCRdb's copy has only in-frame clones and leaves some out. The repertoire includes approximately 95,000 clones, 90% to 95% of them detected once, and around 0.35% sits in the top ten. Material: T cells isolated from PBMCs. The chain links TRBV7-9 to TRBJ1-2; D may be TRBD1 (5 bases). The receptor was isolated from a human donor in good health. The CDR3 is CASSLGVRAGYGYTF. In DNA form, the CDR3 reads TGTGCCAGCAGCTTGGGGGTTAGAGCGGGCTATGGCTACACCTTC.